These 23 T cell receptor beta chains were all obtained from the same sample, sequenced in a study of cytomegalovirus exposure and HLA in healthy donors. The PCR had 60 Vbeta and 13 Jbeta primers. The method was immunoSEQ multiplex PCR; TCRdb's version includes in-frame clones alone and lacks a portion of them. The table includes about 200,000 clones, roughly 80% detected once. Sequenced input: PBMCs. The source is a woman between 25 and 40 years old in good health and CMV-seropositive.

The chain carries TRBV28 and TRBJ2-1; perhaps TRBD2 as D (6 bases). V was cut by 2 bases and J by 2 bases, with 7 bases left in between. The CDR3 totals 14 residues. Germline CDR1 MDHEN, CDR2 SYDVKM. CDR3 loop: CASSLGGAYNEQFF. CDR3 nucleotides: TGTGCCAGCAGTTTAGGAGGGGCCTACAATGAGCAGTTCTTC.

The chain combines TRBV5-5 with TRBJ2-3; D perhaps matches TRBD2 (6 bases). Germline V gives CDR1 SGHKS, CDR2 YYEKEE (reference sequence). The CDR3 has 17 amino acids. V lost 1 base and J lost 2, with 17 bases in between. The CDR3, as DNA: TGTGCCAGCAGCTTGTTGGGGGGACTCTACGCCACAGATACGCAGTATTTT. Amino acids: CASSLLGGLYATDTQYF.

The CDR3 bases are TGTGCCAGCAACCCAGGGGTGCGCTATGGCTACACCTTC. Its translation is CASNPGVRYGYTF. This chain links TRBV7-2 with TRBJ1-2; weak D call: TRBD1 (6 bases). The CDR3 is made up of 13 amino acids. Germline lookup yields CDR1 SGHTA and CDR2 FQGNSA. Trimming pared 7 bases from V and 4 bases from J, leaving 13 bases between.

The rearrangement links TRBV6-5 to TRBJ2-2; TRBD1 matches at 9 bases. Germline V CDR1 and CDR2: MNHEY, SVGAGI. Germline trimming cut 7 bases from V and 3 bases from J; bases unmatched to any gene: 6. The CDR3 runs to 15 residues. The DNA for the CDR3 is TGTGCCAGCATCAGGAGGACAGGGGACACCGGGGAGCTGTTTTTT. Translated, it gives CASIRRTGDTGELFF.

The chain has TRBV18 and TRBJ2-2; 10 bases map to TRBD1. CDR3 length equals 12 residues. CDR1 and CDR2 (germline): KGHSH, LQKENI. The V gene end was trimmed by 8 bases and the J gene end by 6 bases; junction bases not matched to a gene: 0. CDR3 amino acids: CASGQGAGELFF. In nucleotides, the CDR3 is TGTGCCAGCGGACAGGGGGCCGGGGAGCTGTTTTTT.

V usage is TRBV29-1 and J usage is TRBJ2-5, with a tentative D call TRBD2 (5 bases). The CDR3 has 12 amino acids. Germline-derived CDR1 and CDR2 are SQVTM and ANQGSEA. Trimming stripped 3 bases from V and 5 bases from J, with 10 bases between. The CDR3 protein is CSVESSGETQYF. CDR3 sequence (DNA): TGCAGCGTTGAGAGTTCGGGGGAGACCCAGTACTTC.

In its sample, this clone was seen a few times. The chain couples TRBV7-9 to TRBJ1-1; tentative D call: TRBD1 (6 bases). This CDR3 comprises 14 residues. CDR1 and CDR2 (germline): SEHNR, FQNEAQ (reference sequence). V lost 4 bases to trimming and J lost 4 bases, with 13 bases between them. The CDR3 sequence is CASSWDGGATEAFF. The CDR3 coding sequence is TGTGCCAGCAGCTGGGATGGGGGGGCCACTGAAGCTTTCTTT.

This clone was picked up a small number of times. The J gene is TRBJ2-7, the V gene TRBV10-2; 7 nucleotides align to TRBD1. The J segment lost 1 base and the V segment lost 8 bases, leaving 5 bases of the junction unmatched. CDR1 is WSHSY and CDR2 is SAAADI in the germline V gene. The CDR3 is 13 residues long. The CDR3: CASLKGASYEQYF. Here the CDR3 DNA reads TGCGCCAGCCTAAAGGGGGCGTCCTACGAGCAGTACTTC.

V and J are TRBV18 and TRBJ2-2; a possible D gene is TRBD2 (6 bases). CDR1 and CDR2 (germline): KGHSH, LQKENI. The CDR3 length is 15 residues. Between the trimmed V and J ends, which lost 0 bases and 1 base, there was a span of 6 bases. CDR3 sequence: CASSPPGRNTGELFF. For the CDR3, the DNA is TGTGCCAGCTCACCACCCGGGAGGAACACCGGGGAGCTGTTTTTT.

The chain carries TRBV7-9 and TRBJ2-5, with 10 positions matching TRBD2. The CDR3 extends over 15 amino acids. J lost 3 bases, V lost 7 bases, and 8 bases had no gene match. The germline gives CDR1 SEHNR, CDR2 FQNEAQ (reference sequence). The CDR3 sequence: CASTSRLAGEETQYF. The DNA for the CDR3 is TGTGCCAGCACCTCGCGGCTAGCGGGGGAAGAGACCCAGTACTTC.

This clone turned up a few times. V usage is TRBV4-1 and J usage is TRBJ2-1; 11 bases are shared with TRBD2. Looked up from germline, CDR1 is MGHRA and CDR2 is YSYEKL. The CDR3 loop spans 18 amino acids. V trimming: 3 bases; J trimming: 12 bases; junction bases outside the gene matches: 19. CDR3 coding DNA: TGCGCCAGCAGCCATGGGATAGCGGGAGGGCCGATGGGCGGGGGGCAGTTCTTC. Protein product: CASSHGIAGGPMGGGQFF.

The V and J genes are TRBV5-6 and TRBJ2-5, with TRBD1 matching 7 bases. This CDR3 is built from 14 residues. Germline V lookup: CDR1 SGHDT, CDR2 YYEEEE. V lost 4 bases and J lost 2; bases outside the gene matches: 5. The CDR3 DNA follows: TGTGCCAGCAGCCCGCCGACAGGGCAAGAGACCCAGTACTTC. It codes for CASSPPTGQETQYF.

CDR3 amino acids: CSVEGQGDQPQHF. The DNA of the CDR3 is TGCAGCGTTGAGGGACAGGGGGATCAGCCCCAGCATTTT. The J gene is TRBJ1-5, the V gene TRBV29-1, with 11 bases matching TRBD1. CDR1 and CDR2 from the germline V gene are SQVTM and ANQGSEA. V lost 3 bases, J lost 5 bases, and 0 bases stayed unmatched. The CDR3 length is 13 residues.

This chain joins TRBV4-3 and TRBJ2-3; 7 positions agree with TRBD1. With V trimmed by 3 bases and J by 9 bases, 15 bases remained unmatched. The CDR3 sequence is 16 residues long. Per germline, CDR1 LGHNA and CDR2 YSLEER. The CDR3 protein is CASSHDRDGLVRTQYF. In DNA, the CDR3 is TGCGCCAGCAGCCACGACAGGGATGGACTGGTTAGGACGCAGTATTTT.

CDR3 loop: CASRPGTGERNTIYF. The CDR3 DNA follows: TGTGCCAGCAGGCCCGGGACAGGGGAGAGAAACACCATATATTTT. The chain employs TRBV28 and TRBJ1-3, with 10 bases identical to TRBD1. CDR1 and CDR2 from the germline V gene are MDHEN and SYDVKM. The CDR3 totals 15 residues. The J segment lost 5 bases and the V segment lost 6 bases, leaving 7 bases of the junction unmatched.

V gene TRBV5-1 combines with J gene TRBJ2-5, with 8 bases that match TRBD2. Unmatched junction bases numbered 13, after V lost 5 bases and J lost 7 bases. The germline V gene has CDR1 SGHRS and CDR2 YFSETQ. CDR3 size: 15 residues. DNA of the CDR3: TGCGCCAGCAGGTCACCGGGACTAGTGGCGGGGACCCAGTACTTC. Amino acids: CASRSPGLVAGTQYF. The whole variable domain, filled in from reference TRBV5-1 and TRBJ2-5, reads KAGVTQTPRYLIKTRGQQVTLSCSPISGHRSVSWYQQTPGQGLQFLFEYFSETQRNKGNFPGRFSGRQFSNSRSEMNVSTLELGDSALYLCASRSPGLVAGTQYFGPGTRLLVL.

Comments on this clone: At one boundary the junction diverges from the germline segment, which might be a read error. The chain recombines TRBV7-9 with TRBJ1-1, with TRBD1 as a possible D gene (6 bases). The CDR3 has 15 residues. Germline CDR1 and CDR2: SEHNR and FQNEAQ (reference sequence). CDR3 in DNA: TGTGCCAGCAGCCCCAGACAGGCGGTGAACTCTGAAGCTTTCTTT. Its protein is CASSPRQAVNSEAFF.

The chain carries TRBV10-3 and TRBJ2-7, with TRBD1 matching 8 bases. This CDR3 has 18 amino acids. Germline V lookup: CDR1 ENHRY, CDR2 SYGVKD. V lost 0 bases and J lost 3; bases outside the gene matches: 13. The DNA of the CDR3 is TGTGCCATCAGTGAGTCAGGGACAGGCGTTAAGAGTGGCTACGAGCAGTACTTC. The encoded protein is CAISESGTGVKSGYEQYF.

The chain couples TRBV28 to TRBJ2-5, with 7 bases identical to TRBD2. The CDR3 covers 16 residues. Losses at the gene ends were 4 bases for V and 3 bases for J; bases not matched to a gene: 11. The V gene's germline CDR1 is MDHEN and CDR2 SYDVKM. The CDR3 nucleotides are TGTGCCAGCAGTTATATTGGTGCGGGAGTGGAAGAGACCCAGTACTTC. It is translated as CASSYIGAGVEETQYF.

The rearrangement joins TRBV18 to TRBJ2-7; weak D call: TRBD1 (5 bases). Germline V gene lookup returns CDR1 KGHSH and CDR2 LQKENI. V was cut by 0 bases and J by 1 base, with 7 bases left in between. This CDR3 is built from 14 residues. The CDR3 protein is CASSPPTASYEQYF. In nucleotides, the CDR3 is TGTGCCAGCTCACCACCGACAGCTTCCTACGAGCAGTACTTC.

J is TRBJ2-4 and V is TRBV7-2; D is perhaps TRBD1 (7 bases). Trimming cost V 5 bases and J 8 bases, with 13 bases left between them. Germline V gene lookup returns CDR1 SGHTA and CDR2 FQGNSA. The CDR3 has 13 residues. CDR3: CASSPRGADIQYF. The CDR3 bases are TGTGCCAGCAGCCCCAGGGGGGCGGACATTCAGTACTTC. Using reference TRBV7-2 and TRBJ2-4 for the parts outside the CDR3, the full variable domain is GAGVSQSPSNKVTEKGKDVELRCDPISGHTALYWYRQSLGQGLEFLIYFQGNSAPDKSGLPSDRFSAERTGGSVSTLTIQRTQQEDSAVYLCASSPRGADIQYFGAGTRLSVL.

This rearrangement joins TRBV28 to TRBJ1-2; D perhaps matches TRBD1 (5 bases). Trimming shortened V by 6 bases and J by 4 bases, and 12 bases separated the two germline ends. The CDR3 spans 13 residues. The germline V gene has CDR1 MDHEN and CDR2 SYDVKM. CDR3 DNA: TGTGCCAGCAGGCTAGGACACCCCTATGGCTACACCTTC. The encoded protein is CASRLGHPYGYTF.

This chain joins TRBV21-1 and TRBJ1-5; TRBD1, the table's D call, was not compared with the DNA. TRBV21-1 has pseudogene status. This CDR3 has 19 amino acids. The CDR3 spells CASSKVNARGRLGNQPQHF. The CDR3 DNA is TGTGCCAGCAGCAAAGTAAACGCCAGGGGGCGACTGGGCAATCAGCCCCAGCATTTT.